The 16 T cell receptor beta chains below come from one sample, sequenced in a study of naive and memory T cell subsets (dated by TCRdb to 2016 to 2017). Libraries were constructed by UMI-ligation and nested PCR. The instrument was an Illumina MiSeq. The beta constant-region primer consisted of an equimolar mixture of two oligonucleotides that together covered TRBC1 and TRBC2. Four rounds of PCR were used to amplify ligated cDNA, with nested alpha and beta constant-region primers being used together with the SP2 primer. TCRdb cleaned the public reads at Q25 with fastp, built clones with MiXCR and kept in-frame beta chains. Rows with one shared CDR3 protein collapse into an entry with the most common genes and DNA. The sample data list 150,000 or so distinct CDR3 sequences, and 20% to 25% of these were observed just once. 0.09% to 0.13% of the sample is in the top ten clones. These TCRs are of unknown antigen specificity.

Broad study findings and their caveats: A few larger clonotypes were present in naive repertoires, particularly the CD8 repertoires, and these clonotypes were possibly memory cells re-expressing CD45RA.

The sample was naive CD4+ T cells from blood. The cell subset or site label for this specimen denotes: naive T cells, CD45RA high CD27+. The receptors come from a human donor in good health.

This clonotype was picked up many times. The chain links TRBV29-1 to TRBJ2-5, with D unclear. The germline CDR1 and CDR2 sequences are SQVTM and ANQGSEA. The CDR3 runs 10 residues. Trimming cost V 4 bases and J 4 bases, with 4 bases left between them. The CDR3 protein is CSVGAETQYF. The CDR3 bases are TGCAGCGTTGGGGCAGAGACCCAGTACTTC.

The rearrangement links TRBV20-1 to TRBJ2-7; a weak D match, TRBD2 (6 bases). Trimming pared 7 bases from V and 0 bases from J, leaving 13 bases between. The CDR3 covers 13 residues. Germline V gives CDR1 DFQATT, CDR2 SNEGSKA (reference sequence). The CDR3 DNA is TGCAGTGTCGCGGGAAGGTCCTCCTACGAGCAGTACTTC. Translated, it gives CSVAGRSSYEQYF.

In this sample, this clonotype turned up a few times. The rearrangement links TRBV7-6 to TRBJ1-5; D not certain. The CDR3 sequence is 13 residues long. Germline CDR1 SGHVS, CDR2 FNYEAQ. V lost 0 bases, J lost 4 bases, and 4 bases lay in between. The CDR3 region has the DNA TGTGCCAGCAGCTTAGCTCCTAATCAGCCCCAGCATTTT. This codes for CASSLAPNQPQHF.

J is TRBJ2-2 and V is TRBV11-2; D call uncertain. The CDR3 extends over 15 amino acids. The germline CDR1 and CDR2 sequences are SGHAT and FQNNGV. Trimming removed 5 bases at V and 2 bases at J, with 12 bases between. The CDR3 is CASSPTERNTGELFF. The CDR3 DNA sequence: TGTGCCAGCAGCCCCACCGAACGTAACACCGGGGAGCTGTTTTTT.

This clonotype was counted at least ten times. The CDR3 is CASSLVVEQFF. The CDR3 DNA follows: TGTGCCAGCAGCTTGGTAGTTGAGCAGTTCTTC. J is TRBJ2-1 and V is TRBV7-2; no clear D gene. There are 11 residues in the CDR3. V shed 3 bases and J shed 9 bases, with 6 bases lying between them. CDR1 and CDR2 (germline): SGHTA, FQGNSA.

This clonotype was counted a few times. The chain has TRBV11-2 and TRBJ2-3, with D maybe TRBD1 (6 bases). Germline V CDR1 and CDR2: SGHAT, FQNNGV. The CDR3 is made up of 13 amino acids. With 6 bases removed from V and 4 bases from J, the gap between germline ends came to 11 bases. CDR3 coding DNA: TGTGCCAGCAGGAGGGACATACCAGATACGCAGTATTTT. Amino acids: CASRRDIPDTQYF.

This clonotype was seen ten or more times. CDR3 bases: TGTGCCAGTAGGAGGGGGAATAATTCACCCCTCCACTTT. Its translation: CASRRGNNSPLHF. The gene calls are TRBV19 and TRBJ1-6; TRBD1 is a possible D gene (6 bases). The CDR3 spans 13 residues. Germline CDR1 reads LNHDA; CDR2 reads SQIVND (reference sequence). V lost 6 bases to trimming and J lost 5 bases, with 8 bases between them.

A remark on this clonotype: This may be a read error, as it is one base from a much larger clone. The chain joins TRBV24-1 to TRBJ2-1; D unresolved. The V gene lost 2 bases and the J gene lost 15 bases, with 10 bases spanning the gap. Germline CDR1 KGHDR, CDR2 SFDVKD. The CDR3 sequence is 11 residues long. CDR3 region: CATSDSRVRFF. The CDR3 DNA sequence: TGTGCCACCAGTGATTCTAGGGTGCGGTTCTTC.

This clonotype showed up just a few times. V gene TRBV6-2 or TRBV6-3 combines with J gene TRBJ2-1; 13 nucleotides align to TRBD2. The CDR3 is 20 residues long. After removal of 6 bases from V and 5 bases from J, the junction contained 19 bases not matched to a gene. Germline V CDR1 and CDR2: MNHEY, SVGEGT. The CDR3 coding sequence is TGTGCCAGCAGGCCAGACTTACTAGCGGGAGGGCCCATCGGGGACAATGAGCAGTTCTTC. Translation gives CASRPDLLAGGPIGDNEQFF.

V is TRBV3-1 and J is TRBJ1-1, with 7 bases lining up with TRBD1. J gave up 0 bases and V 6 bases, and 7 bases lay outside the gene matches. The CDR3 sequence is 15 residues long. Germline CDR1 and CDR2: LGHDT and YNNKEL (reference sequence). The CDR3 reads CASSLQGGMNTEAFF. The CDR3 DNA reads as TGTGCCAGCAGTCTTCAGGGGGGCATGAACACTGAAGCTTTCTTT.

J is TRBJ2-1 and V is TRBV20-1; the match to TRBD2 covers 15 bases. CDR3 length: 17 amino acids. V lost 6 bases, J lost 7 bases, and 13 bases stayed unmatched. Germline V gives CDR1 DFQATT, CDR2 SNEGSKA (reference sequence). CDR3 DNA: TGCAGTGCCACCGACGGGGGAGGGACTAGCGGGAGGAATGAGCAGTTCTTC. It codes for CSATDGGGTSGRNEQFF.

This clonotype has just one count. The CDR3 bases are TGTGCCACCAGTGATCCCTCGAGGGGCACCGGGGAGCTGTTTTTT. Encoded protein: CATSDPSRGTGELFF. The V and J genes are TRBV24-1 and TRBJ2-2, with D perhaps TRBD1 or TRBD2 (5 bases each). CDR3 size: 15 residues. Germline CDR1 and CDR2: KGHDR and SFDVKD. Trimming removed 3 bases from V and 4 bases from J, with 11 bases in between.

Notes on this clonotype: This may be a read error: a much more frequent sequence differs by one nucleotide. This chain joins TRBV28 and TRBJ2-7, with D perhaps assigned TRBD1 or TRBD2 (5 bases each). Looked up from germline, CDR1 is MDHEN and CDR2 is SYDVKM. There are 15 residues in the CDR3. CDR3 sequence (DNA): TGTGGCAGCAGTTTATTGGGGGTGACTAACTACGAGCAGTACTTC. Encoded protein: CGSSLLGVTNYEQYF.

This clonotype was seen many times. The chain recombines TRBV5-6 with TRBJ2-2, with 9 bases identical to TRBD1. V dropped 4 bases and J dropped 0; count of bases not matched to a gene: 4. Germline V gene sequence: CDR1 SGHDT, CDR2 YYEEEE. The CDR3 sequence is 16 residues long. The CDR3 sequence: CASSTGQGTNTGELFF. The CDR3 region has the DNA TGTGCCAGCAGCACCGGACAGGGGACGAACACCGGGGAGCTGTTTTTT.

The CDR3 reads CSAQVAGAFNEQFF. The CDR3 DNA reads TGCAGTGCTCAGGTCGCGGGAGCGTTCAATGAGCAGTTCTTC. J is TRBJ2-1 and V is TRBV20-1, with 7 nucleotides matching TRBD2. The CDR3 consists of 14 residues. Per the germline V gene, CDR1 is DFQATT and CDR2 is SNEGSKA (reference sequence). V dropped 5 bases and J dropped 6; count of bases not matched to a gene: 10.

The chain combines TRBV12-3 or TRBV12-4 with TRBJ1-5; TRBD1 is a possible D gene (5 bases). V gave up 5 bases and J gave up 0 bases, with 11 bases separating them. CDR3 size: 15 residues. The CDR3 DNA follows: TGTGCCAGCAGTCCTCGGGGGTATAGCAATCAGCCCCAGCATTTT. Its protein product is CASSPRGYSNQPQHF.